This TCR beta chain was obtained from a study of Ad26.COV2.S vaccination and SARS-CoV-2 variants (dated by TCRdb to the early 2020s). For the wider study: Donors in the vaccine arm were drawn from COV1001, a multicentre, randomized, double-blind, placebo-controlled phase I-IIa trial testing Ad26.COV2.S in healthy adults. Ad26.COV2.S was given intramuscularly at 5x10^10 or 1x10^11 viral particles, as a single shot or as two shots 56 days apart. Participants in the trial were split at random into five groups of five each, receiving low-dose or high-dose Ad26.COV2.S once or twice, or else placebo on both occasions. A total of 32 samples were included in the TCR-sequenced set, comprising 19 Ad26.COV2.S vaccine recipients, 5 placebo recipients and 8 SARS-CoV-2 convalescent individuals. Throughout the experiments and outcome assessment, investigators stayed blinded to trial group allocation. Sequencing of the TCRbeta repertoire served to evaluate the specificity and breadth of SARS-CoV-2-reactive T cell receptors following Ad26.COV2.S vaccination. Points the paper makes about the study in general: Spike-specific TCR breadth was higher in Ad26.COV2.S recipients than in placebo recipients (P = 0.0014). It was noted by the authors that total T cell responses may have been underestimated by the TCR breadth and depth analyses. Comparable non-spike TCR breadth was observed between vaccine and placebo recipients, consistent with only spike being contained in the vaccine. The study was not powered to compare responses between vaccine doses or regimens. After vaccination, substantial breadth of spike-specific CD8+ and CD4+ T cell responses was reported.

TCRbeta CDR3 regions were sequenced with the immunoSEQ Assay. After extraction, genomic DNA underwent amplification by bias-controlled multiplex PCR, followed by high-throughput sequencing. Turning to the authors' computational methods: To quantify the absolute abundance of every unique TCRbeta CDR3 region, sequences were collapsed and filtered. T cell fraction was estimated by normalization of TCRbeta template counts to usable DNA, with usable DNA being measured through amplification of reference genes present in all nucleated cells. Repertoire TCRs were annotated as SARS-CoV-2-specific when V gene, CDR3 amino acid sequence and J gene were exactly matched to a known reactive TCR set. The reference SARS-CoV-2 TCR set was derived from MIRA and filtered for enrichment in COVID-19-positive ImmuneCODE repertoires, a step that removed public or cross-reactive TCRs. Based on the MIRA antigens, annotated TCRs were further analysed at the level of specific ORF or position within ORF. Breadth was defined as the number of annotated unique rearrangements divided by the total number of unique productive rearrangements, and depth was defined as the summed frequency of the annotated unique rearrangements. Two-sided Wilcoxon rank-sum tests were used to compare TCR breadth between groups. In TCRdb, the immuneACCESS table is reduced to in-frame sequences with V and J assigned. These tables do not hold every clone; where another copy was compared, an unresolved V gene accounts for under half, and the others remain unexplained. The V and J calls and clone size are taken from that table; D and trimming were inferred from the DNA. Present in this sample are 300,000 to 400,000 clones, 90% of which were seen just once. 5.5% of the sample comes from the top ten.

This specimen's treatment or condition label, interpreted: around 19 received Ad26.COV2.S at low or high dose, single or two shots; roughly 5 received placebo; per-sample allocation not given. Repertoires of vaccine and placebo recipients were sequenced from samples taken on day 63 after the first injection. Between 29 July and 7 August 2020, Cohort 1b enrolled 20 to 30 adults aged 18-55 years at one site in Boston, USA. Ad26.COV2.S consisted of a replication-incompetent adenovirus type 26 vector by which a prefusion-stabilized SARS-CoV-2 spike protein from the original Wuhan strain was expressed. As regards this clone: The antigen it binds to is not known. The record has no base qualities; no much larger clone is one base away.

This receptor was obtained from a person between 18 and 60 years old who received the Ad26.COV2.S COVID-19 vaccine or a placebo. The material was peripheral blood, obtained in a trial of Ad26.COV2.S vaccine versus placebo.

This receptor has the CDR3 CASSRGAYEQFF. DNA sequence: TGTGCCAGCAGCCGAGGCGCATATGAGCAGTTCTTC. In this chain, TRBV11-2 is recombined with TRBJ2-1; the D gene lacks a confident call. Including the terminal cysteine and phenylalanine, the CDR3 comprises 12 residues. The retained sequence is limited to the CDR3, 36 bases, with the frame set at the first base. Per the germline V gene, SGHAT is the CDR1 and FQNNGV is the CDR2. A distance of 10 bases separates the germline ends of V and J, which lose 5 bases and 8 bases respectively.